These T cell receptor beta chains were read from a single sample in a study of blood T cell repertoires in COVID-19. Here immunoSEQ multiplex PCR was the method, and the copy in TCRdb shows in-frame clones only, minus some. The sample includes hundreds of thousands of clones, 70% to 90% of them seen just once. Sequencing was performed on peripheral blood. The receptors originated from a woman between 65 and 79 years old with COVID-19, enrolled during active disease. Each CDR3 is given with its conserved first and last residue. A D gene is named only where the DNA matches it firmly. Clone size appears in some rows only: once, few, many, or a class for an expanded clone.

V gene: TRBV29-1; D gene: .; clone size: .; J gene: TRBJ1-2; CDR3 protein: CSVEDRTGWTGGYTF; CDR3 DNA: TGCAGCGTTGAAGATCGAACAGGTTGGACGGGCGGCTACACCTTC
V gene: TRBV30; D gene: TRBD1; clone size: .; J gene: TRBJ1-1; CDR3 protein: CAWSRGLNTEAFF; CDR3 DNA: TGTGCCTGGAGCAGGGGGCTGAACACTGAAGCTTTCTTT
V gene: TRBV6-5; D gene: .; clone size: .; J gene: TRBJ1-2; CDR3 protein: CASTDNQVYGYTF; CDR3 DNA: TGTGCCAGCACCGACAATCAGGTCTATGGCTACACCTTC
V gene: TRBV24-1; D gene: TRBD2; clone size: .; J gene: TRBJ2-2; CDR3 protein: CASALAGGTGELFF; CDR3 DNA: TGTGCCTCCGCCCTGGCGGGGGGGACCGGGGAGCTGTTTTTT
V gene: TRBV29-1; D gene: .; clone size: .; J gene: TRBJ1-1; CDR3 protein: CSVLTGSAPEAFF; CDR3 DNA: TGCAGCGTTCTTACAGGGTCTGCCCCTGAAGCTTTCTTT
V gene: TRBV19; D gene: TRBD1; clone size: .; J gene: TRBJ2-7; CDR3 protein: CASSKVGQGPYEQYF; CDR3 DNA: TGTGCCAGTAGCAAAGTGGGACAGGGGCCCTACGAGCAGTACTTC
V gene: TRBV20-1; D gene: .; clone size: .; J gene: TRBJ1-3; CDR3 protein: CSASQGTGNTIYF; CDR3 DNA: TGCAGTGCTAGTCAGGGGACTGGAAACACCATATATTTT
V gene: TRBV28; D gene: .; clone size: .; J gene: TRBJ2-5; CDR3 protein: CASSSRLEETQYF; CDR3 DNA: TGTGCCAGCAGTTCAAGACTAGAAGAGACCCAGTACTTC
V gene: TRBV29-1; D gene: .; clone size: .; J gene: TRBJ1-5; CDR3 protein: CSASGGADQPQHF; CDR3 DNA: TGCAGCGCTTCGGGGGGCGCGGATCAGCCCCAGCATTTT
V gene: TRBV13; D gene: TRBD2; clone size: .; J gene: TRBJ2-5; CDR3 protein: CASSLGGLAGVSETQYF; CDR3 DNA: TGTGCCAGCAGTTTAGGAGGACTAGCGGGGGTGTCGGAGACCCAGTACTTC
V gene: TRBV5-6; D gene: .; clone size: .; J gene: TRBJ1-6; CDR3 protein: CASSLEQVPANSPLHF; CDR3 DNA: TGTGCCAGCAGCTTGGAACAGGTGCCTGCAAATTCACCCCTCCACTTT
V gene: TRBV29-1; D gene: .; clone size: .; J gene: TRBJ1-1; CDR3 protein: CSVGGGGGYTEAFF; CDR3 DNA: TGCAGCGTGGGGGGTGGAGGCGGGTACACTGAAGCTTTCTTT
V gene: TRBV12-5; D gene: .; clone size: .; J gene: TRBJ2-2; CDR3 protein: CASGLPKGFTGELFF; CDR3 DNA: TGTGCTAGTGGTCTTCCGAAGGGGTTCACCGGGGAGCTGTTTTTT
V gene: TRBV19; D gene: .; clone size: .; J gene: TRBJ1-6; CDR3 protein: CASSITPGGDSPLHF; CDR3 DNA: TGTGCCAGTAGTATCACTCCGGGGGGCGATTCACCCCTCCACTTT
V gene: TRBV6-5; D gene: TRBD1; clone size: few; J gene: TRBJ1-1; CDR3 protein: CASNQLTGRNTEAFF; CDR3 DNA: TGTGCCAGCAACCAGCTGACAGGGAGGAACACTGAAGCTTTCTTT
V gene: TRBV7-3; D gene: TRBD2; clone size: .; J gene: TRBJ2-1; CDR3 protein: CASSLTSVDEQFF; CDR3 DNA: TGTGCCAGCAGCCTGACTAGCGTCGATGAGCAGTTCTTC
V gene: TRBV7-9; D gene: .; clone size: .; J gene: TRBJ2-7; CDR3 protein: CASSLNTGPIYEQYF; CDR3 DNA: TGTGCCAGCAGCTTAAATACAGGCCCAATCTACGAGCAGTACTTC